Shown below are 10 T cell receptor beta chains from a single sample sequenced in a study of early T cells in non-severe SARS-CoV-2 infection (dated by TCRdb to about 2021). Libraries were made using 5' RACE. Instrument on record: NextSeq 500. In-frame beta chains were kept once TCRdb had trimmed the public reads at Q25 with fastp and called clones with MiXCR. Entries are consolidated by CDR3 protein sequence, retaining the most common genes and DNA. This sample lists about 64,000 distinct CDR3 sequences; 7% to 9.5% were detected once. The ten largest clones add up to roughly 13% of the sample. Specimen: whole blood, collected at baseline. These receptors were collected from an adult who was a healthcare worker with PCR-confirmed SARS-CoV-2 infection or an uninfected control (not recorded which).

This clonotype was counted ten times or more. The gene calls are TRBV4-3 and TRBJ2-7; D may correspond to TRBD1 or TRBD2 (5 bases each). This CDR3 is 13 amino acids long. Germline V gene data show CDR1 as LGHNA and CDR2 as YSLEER. V was pared by 4 bases and J by 3 bases, with 10 bases between. CDR3 loop: CASSRARGYEQYF. DNA for the CDR3: TGCGCCAGCAGCCGCGCGAGGGGCTACGAGCAGTACTTC.

This clonotype was seen more than once but under ten times. The gene calls are TRBV20-1 and TRBJ1-2; D not resolved. Trimming shortened V by 0 bases and J by 7 bases, and 15 bases separated the two germline ends. CDR3 size: 14 residues. Looked up from germline, CDR1 is DFQATT and CDR2 is SNEGSKA (reference sequence). Here the CDR3 reads CSARDQARLGGYTF. DNA for the CDR3: TGCAGTGCTAGAGATCAGGCTCGGTTGGGTGGCTACACCTTC.

This clonotype was detected only a few times. The CDR3: CSADITTGFRTEAFF. In DNA, the CDR3 is TGCAGTGCTGATATTACCACAGGGTTCAGGACTGAAGCTTTCTTT. This chain joins TRBV20-1 and TRBJ1-1; tentative D call: TRBD1 (6 bases). The V and J ends lost 5 bases and 5 bases respectively, with 21 bases between them. CDR3 size: 15 residues. CDR1 is DFQATT, CDR2 SNEGSKA, per germline (reference sequence).

This clonotype occurred a few times. The rearrangement links TRBV7-2 to TRBJ2-1, with 8 bases lining up with TRBD1. Unmatched junction bases numbered 1, after V lost 0 bases and J lost 0 bases. Germline values: CDR1 SGHTA, CDR2 FQGNSA. The CDR3 is 16 amino acids. The CDR3 sequence is CASSLATGASYNEQFF. The CDR3, as DNA: TGTGCCAGCAGCTTAGCGACAGGGGCCTCCTACAATGAGCAGTTCTTC. Together with reference TRBV7-2 and TRBJ2-1, the CDR3 gives the full variable domain: GAGVSQSPSNKVTEKGKDVELRCDPISGHTALYWYRQSLGQGLEFLIYFQGNSAPDKSGLPSDRFSAERTGGSVSTLTIQRTQQEDSAVYLCASSLATGASYNEQFFGPGTRLTVL.

This clonotype was seen more than once but under ten times. The chain links TRBV10-1 to TRBJ2-1; the D gene could be TRBD1 or TRBD2 (5 bases each). Germline lookup yields CDR1 WNHNN and CDR2 SYGVQD (reference sequence). The CDR3 totals 13 residues. Between the trimmed V and J ends, which lost 5 bases and 5 bases, there was a span of 10 bases. The CDR3, as DNA: TGCGCCAGCAGTTCGGGACGGAACAATGAGCAGTTCTTC. This translates into CASSSGRNNEQFF.

This clonotype was counted only a few times. This sequence joins TRBV12-5 and TRBJ2-2, with 13 bases that match TRBD2. The ends lost 11 bases at V and 2 bases at J; junction bases unmatched: 5. Germline loops: CDR1 LGHNT, CDR2 FRNRAP. The CDR3 has 15 amino acids. The DNA of the CDR3 is TGTGCTGTTACTAGCGGGAGGGCCAACACCGGGGAGCTGTTTTTT. The encoded protein is CAVTSGRANTGELFF.

This clonotype was seen ten or more times. This chain connects TRBV5-4 to TRBJ2-3; D could derive from TRBD1 or TRBD2 (5 bases each). V was pared by 0 bases and J by 6 bases, with 11 bases between. CDR3 length: 14 amino acids. Germline V gene data show CDR1 as SGHNT and CDR2 as YYREEE (reference sequence). The CDR3 reads CASSLGSGTDTQYF. In DNA, the CDR3 is TGTGCCAGCAGCTTGGGGTCAGGGACCGATACGCAGTATTTT. The full variable domain, its missing parts supplied by reference TRBV5-4 and TRBJ2-3, is ETGVTQSPTHLIKTRGQQVTLRCSSQSGHNTVSWYQQALGQGPQFIFQYYREEENGRGNFPPRFSGLQFPNYSSELNVNALELDDSALYLCASSLGSGTDTQYFGPGTRLTVL.

Many counts were recorded for this clonotype. V gene TRBV18 combines with J gene TRBJ2-5; D is possibly TRBD2 (6 bases). The germline V gene has CDR1 KGHSH and CDR2 LQKENI. V was trimmed by 0 bases and J by 4 bases, leaving 6 bases between them. The length of the CDR3 is 13 residues. The CDR3 region is CASSPPRGETQYF. In nucleotides, the CDR3 is TGTGCCAGCTCACCACCGCGGGGAGAGACCCAGTACTTC.

This clonotype was detected ten times or more. The genes are TRBV7-2 and TRBJ2-3, with 8 bases that match TRBD2. Germline CDR1 is SGHTA and CDR2 is FQGNSA. The CDR3 is made up of 14 amino acids. The V segment lost 2 bases and the J segment 3 bases; nucleotides outside the gene matches: 1. The CDR3 here is CASSLTGGTDTQYF. For the CDR3, the DNA is TGTGCCAGCAGCTTAACGGGGGGGACAGATACGCAGTATTTT.

This clonotype showed up just a few times. The V and J genes are TRBV20-1 and TRBJ2-1; TRBD2 matches 10 bases. This CDR3 is 18 amino acids long. From germline, CDR1 is DFQATT and CDR2 SNEGSKA (reference sequence). V gave up 6 bases and J gave up 0 bases; unmatched junction bases: 14. DNA for the CDR3: TGCAGTGCGGCAGACCGGAGCGGGAGGGAGAGCTCCTACAATGAGCAGTTCTTC. Translation gives CSAADRSGRESSYNEQFF.